Sequencing of this TCR beta chain was carried out in a study of cytomegalovirus exposure and HLA in healthy donors. Notes on the study in general: Sequencing depth roughly uniform across donors was assumed in presence/absence analyses.

Amplification used 60 Vbeta primers and 13 Jbeta primers. Produced via immunoSEQ multiplex PCR; TCRdb's table is partial and in-frame only. The sample carries about 200,000 clones, roughly 80% recorded once. Notes on this clone: Its antigen is not identified.

The clonotype was recovered from a woman aged 18-29 years in good health and CMV-seronegative. The sample consisted of PBMCs.

The DNA of the CDR3 is TGTGCCAGCAGCCGGACCTTAACAGGGGAAGATACGCAGTATTTT. Translation: CASSRTLTGEDTQYF. The chain couples TRBV27 to TRBJ2-3, with 7 bases aligning to TRBD1. Unmatched junction bases numbered 11, after V lost 6 bases and J lost 5 bases. Germline V gene sequence: CDR1 MNHEY, CDR2 SMNVEV (reference sequence). CDR3 length equals 15 residues.